These 8 T cell receptor beta chains originate from one sample sequenced in a study of blood T cells in healthy people across ages. Then a second PCR, running roughly 7 to 11 cycles, was carried out with a sample-barcoded 5' primer and a J-beta primer mix. TCRdb re-called the 5' RACE reads with MiXCR, one entry per CDR3 protein. Found here are approximately 820,000 distinct CDR3 sequences, around 42% of them singletons; the top ten hold about 21%. Material for sequencing was blood. Receptors originate from a man aged 55-75 years in good health.

Here the CDR3 reads CASSEGPQGAETQYF. The CDR3, as DNA: TGCGCCAGCAGCGAAGGACCCCAGGGGGCGGAGACCCAGTACTTC. The chain combines TRBV4-1 with TRBJ2-5; TRBD1 agrees at 8 bases. The CDR3 sequence is 15 residues long. Per the germline V gene, CDR1 is MGHRA and CDR2 is YSYEKL. Unmatched junction bases numbered 10, after V lost 5 bases and J lost 5 bases.

The J gene is TRBJ2-3, the V gene TRBV6-4; no clear D gene. Trimming stripped 9 bases from V and 0 bases from J, with 19 bases between. The germline gives CDR1 MRHNA, CDR2 SNTAGT. CDR3 length equals 16 residues. The chain's CDR3 is CASSRSLDLSTDTQYF. The DNA of the CDR3 is TGTGCCAGTTCGCGTTCGCTCGACCTTAGCACAGATACGCAGTATTTT.

The genes are TRBV5-1 and TRBJ2-4; 9 bases fit TRBD1. After removal of 4 bases from V and 5 bases from J, the junction contained 13 bases not matched to a gene. CDR1 SGHRS and CDR2 YFSETQ come from the germline V gene. This CDR3 spans 17 amino acids. The CDR3: CASSPRGQGSRENIQYF. CDR3 bases: TGCGCCAGCAGCCCCCGGGGACAGGGATCTCGTGAAAACATTCAGTACTTC.

The chain carries TRBV4-3 and TRBJ2-1; 8 bases agree with TRBD1. The CDR3 has 13 amino acids. V shed 1 base and J 15 bases; nucleotides not matched to a gene: 8. Germline-derived CDR1 and CDR2 are LGHNA and YSLEER. The CDR3 spells CASSQGSGTGRFF. In DNA form, the CDR3 reads TGCGCCAGCAGCCAAGGTAGTGGGACAGGTCGGTTCTTC.

The sample holds a few counts of this clonotype. The rearrangement uses TRBV5-1 and TRBJ1-2; 7 bases align to TRBD1. The CDR3 runs to 14 residues. Germline CDR1 and CDR2: SGHRS and YFSETQ. Losses at the gene ends were 7 bases for V and 7 bases for J; bases not matched to a gene: 13. For the CDR3, the DNA is TGCGCCAGCGGTATGGACAGGTTAAATAGTGGCTACACCTTC. Its protein product is CASGMDRLNSGYTF. Full variable domain (remainder filled in from reference TRBV5-1 and TRBJ1-2): KAGVTQTPRYLIKTRGQQVTLSCSPISGHRSVSWYQQTPGQGLQFLFEYFSETQRNKGNFPGRFSGRQFSNSRSEMNVSTLELGDSALYLCASGMDRLNSGYTFGSGTRLTVV.

V and J are TRBV10-3 and TRBJ1-2; D perhaps matches TRBD1 (6 bases). The V end lost 2 bases, the J end lost 8 bases, and 24 bases lay between the germline ends. Germline CDR1 is ENHRY and CDR2 is SYGVKD. CDR3 size: 17 residues. The CDR3 DNA is TGTGCCATCAGTGAGCTCGACGACAGGCTGACCCGTTGGGGCTACACCTTC. Its protein product is CAISELDDRLTRWGYTF.

This sequence joins TRBV20-1 and TRBJ2-7; TRBD2 might be the D (6 bases). The germline CDR1 and CDR2 sequences are DFQATT and SNEGSKA (reference sequence). V was cut by 0 bases and J by 3 bases, with 6 bases left in between. The CDR3 runs 12 residues. CDR3 amino acids: CSAREGGYEQYF. In DNA form, the CDR3 reads TGCAGTGCTAGAGAGGGAGGCTACGAGCAGTACTTC.

The chain couples TRBV27 to TRBJ2-5; 8 bases fit TRBD2. J was trimmed by 12 bases and V by 5 bases; bases with no gene match: 17. The CDR3 length is 15 residues. The V gene's germline CDR1 is MNHEY and CDR2 SMNVEV (reference sequence). CDR3 sequence: CASSPPGDSGVKKYF. In DNA form, the CDR3 reads TGTGCCAGCAGTCCACCAGGAGATAGCGGGGTTAAAAAGTACTTC.